The 8 T cell receptor beta chains in this list originate from one sample, sequenced in a study of blood T cell repertoires in COVID-19. Here immunoSEQ multiplex PCR was the method, and the copy in TCRdb shows in-frame clones only, minus some. This sample has fewer than 450,000 clones, with about 93% found just once. Sample: peripheral blood. The source of these receptors is a woman between 18 and 29 years old who had recovered from COVID-19.

V is TRBV6-6 and J is TRBJ1-2; possibly TRBD1 for D (5 bases). The CDR3 has 14 residues. V was shortened by 5 bases and J by 6 bases, with 16 bases between the two germline ends. The germline CDR1 and CDR2 sequences are MNHNY and SVGAGI (reference sequence). The CDR3 sequence is CASSHGGSANGYTF. The CDR3 DNA sequence: TGTGCCAGCAGTCACGGGGGGTCAGCAAATGGCTACACCTTC.

This chain uses TRBV7-2 with TRBJ1-2; D ambiguous. V lost 5 bases, J lost 4 bases, and 17 bases lay in between. The CDR3 totals 15 residues. Germline CDR1 reads SGHTA; CDR2 reads FQGNSA. In DNA form, the CDR3 reads TGTGCCAGCAGCCCAACGAGGGTTTTGAGCTATGGCTACACCTTC. Translation: CASSPTRVLSYGYTF.

Many counts were recorded for this clone. This sequence joins TRBV27 and TRBJ1-2; 7 nucleotides align to TRBD1. Trimming at V came to 3 bases and at J to 3 bases, leaving 1 base not matched to a gene. Germline assignment: CDR1 MNHEY and CDR2 SMNVEV (reference sequence). This CDR3 contains 13 residues. The CDR3 region is CASSLDRHYGYTF. Written as DNA, the CDR3 is TGTGCCAGCAGTTTGGACAGGCACTATGGCTACACCTTC.

V gene TRBV11-3 combines with J gene TRBJ2-2; the D is unclear. Trimming cost V 4 bases and J 5 bases, with 11 bases left between them. Germline V gene lookup returns CDR1 SGHNT and CDR2 YENEEA. CDR3 length: 14 amino acids. The DNA of the CDR3 is TGTGCCAGCAGCTGGCGGATTCGGACCGGGGAGCTGTTTTTT. Residues: CASSWRIRTGELFF.

The chain employs TRBV6-5 and TRBJ1-1, with unresolved D. Germline V gene lookup returns CDR1 MNHEY and CDR2 SVGAGI. The V end was cut by 2 bases, the J end by 0 bases, with 4 bases between. The CDR3 length is 13 residues. Written as DNA, the CDR3 is TGTGCCAGCAGTTACACAGTGAACACTGAAGCTTTCTTT. Translation gives CASSYTVNTEAFF.

This clone was seen once. The chain has TRBV11-3 and TRBJ2-2, with TRBD1 matching 8 bases. The V segment lost 5 bases and the J segment 5 bases; nucleotides outside the gene matches: 13. The CDR3 has 17 residues. Germline-derived CDR1 and CDR2 are SGHNT and YENEEA. Here the CDR3 DNA reads TGTGCCAGCAGCCGATCCGGACAGGGAAGGAGGACCGGGGAGCTGTTTTTT. This encodes CASSRSGQGRRTGELFF.

V and J are TRBV5-6 and TRBJ1-5; D perhaps matches TRBD1 (5 bases). V dropped 2 bases and J dropped 7 bases, with 13 bases sitting between them. The CDR3 extends over 14 amino acids. Germline-derived CDR1 and CDR2 are SGHDT and YYEEEE. The CDR3 DNA reads as TGTGCCAGCAGCTTTGGCGGGGCAGGGCAGCCCCAGCATTTT. It codes for CASSFGGAGQPQHF.

The chain carries TRBV29-1 and TRBJ2-5; 12 bases fit TRBD2. CDR3 length: 14 residues. V was pared by 4 bases and J by 4 bases, with 4 bases of the junction left unmatched. Germline CDR1 reads SQVTM; CDR2 reads ANQGSEA. The CDR3, as DNA: TGCAGCGTTGGACTAGCGGGAGTCCCAGAGACCCAGTACTTC. Translating gives CSVGLAGVPETQYF.